This TCR beta chain is from a study of regulatory T cells in long-lasting Graves disease. Study-wide findings and caveats: Less diverse TCR repertoires were seen in persistent Graves' patients than in newly diagnosed ones.

Assembly of TCR beta libraries relied on iRepertoire HTBI primers together with Arm-PCR of CDR3 regions. A single record per CDR3 protein comes from TCRdb applying MiXCR to the multiplex PCR reads. Counted here are 360,000 or so distinct CDR3 sequences, roughly 25% occurring once; the ten biggest clones make up approximately 27%. Time point of the sample: persistent/refractory GD, antithyroid drugs over 5 years with positive TRAb. Making the TCR library involved RNA that had been extracted from PBMCs. The germline CDR1 and CDR2 sequences are MDHEN and SYDVKM. V lost 10 bases and J lost 6; bases outside the gene matches: 11. This CDR3 is 14 amino acids long. Concerning this clonotype itself: Antigen unknown.

This chain joins TRBV28 and TRBJ2-3; 9 bases are a match to TRBD1. The input for sequencing was peripheral blood mononuclear cells (PBMCs), taken when the disease was refractory, from a patient treated with antithyroid drugs. The clonotype comes from a woman in her thirties or forties with Graves disease. The CDR3, as DNA: TGTGCCATAACTTCACAGGGGGCATGGGATACGCAGTATTTT. Amino acid sequence: CAITSQGAWDTQYF.